The 6 T cell receptor beta chains listed next were all sequenced from one sample in a study of regulatory T cells in long-lasting Graves disease. Libraries of TCR beta came from iRepertoire HTBI primers plus Arm-PCR of CDR3 regions. TCRdb redid the calling of the multiplex PCR reads with MiXCR, one entry per CDR3 protein. Of a few hundred thousand distinct CDR3 sequences in the sample, about 25% are singletons; the top ten hold 26%. Documented time point: persistent/refractory GD, antithyroid drugs over 5 years with positive TRAb. The authors made the TCR library using RNA they extracted from PBMCs. The material was peripheral blood mononuclear cells (PBMCs), obtained when the disease was refractory, from a patient treated with antithyroid drugs. The receptors here all came from a female donor with Graves disease.

In this sample, this clonotype turned up a few times. This chain uses TRBV5-1 with TRBJ1-1; D gene uncertain. This CDR3 is 15 amino acids long. Per germline, CDR1 SGHRS and CDR2 YFSETQ. V was clipped by 0 bases and J by 1 base, with 10 bases between them. The CDR3 reads CASSLDVHGNTEAFF. The CDR3 DNA is TGCGCCAGCAGCTTGGATGTCCACGGGAACACTGAAGCTTTCTTT. The complete variable domain, with remaining parts taken from reference TRBV5-1 and TRBJ1-1, reads KAGVTQTPRYLIKTRGQQVTLSCSPISGHRSVSWYQQTPGQGLQFLFEYFSETQRNKGNFPGRFSGRQFSNSRSEMNVSTLELGDSALYLCASSLDVHGNTEAFFGQGTRLTVV.

This clonotype has a handful of counts. The chain uses TRBV5-1 and TRBJ1-1; D is possibly TRBD1 (5 bases). The V gene lost 4 bases and the J gene lost 4 bases, with 11 bases spanning the gap. The CDR3 loop spans 13 amino acids. In germline, CDR1 is SGHRS, CDR2 YFSETQ. The CDR3 here is CASSVGQSTEAFF. CDR3 in DNA: TGCGCCAGCAGCGTCGGACAAAGCACTGAAGCTTTCTTT.

This clonotype was counted between two and nine times. The gene calls are TRBV6-5 and TRBJ2-2; D unresolved. Germline lookup yields CDR1 MNHEY and CDR2 SVGAGI. V dropped 0 bases and J dropped 5 bases, with 16 bases sitting between them. CDR3 length equals 17 residues. CDR3 DNA sequence: TGTGCCAGCAGTTACTCAGCTATCGTCGGAGCGACCGGGGAGCTGTTTTTT. It encodes CASSYSAIVGATGELFF.

The chain combines TRBV18 with TRBJ2-5; TRBD1 or TRBD2 may be the D gene (5 bases each). Trimming stripped 2 bases from V and 3 bases from J, with 13 bases between. Germline CDR1 KGHSH, CDR2 LQKENI. The length of the CDR3 is 15 residues. The chain's CDR3 is CASSPGTVQKETQYF. The CDR3 DNA reads TGTGCCAGCTCACCAGGGACCGTGCAGAAAGAGACCCAGTACTTC.

In its sample, this clonotype was seen many times. The chain employs TRBV3-1 and TRBJ2-5, with TRBD1 matching 10 bases. Germline assignment: CDR1 LGHDT and CDR2 YNNKEL (reference sequence). The CDR3 sequence is 16 residues long. The J segment lost 5 bases and the V segment lost 1 base, leaving 7 bases of the junction unmatched. Here the CDR3 reads CASSQAPTGGGETQYF. The CDR3 DNA follows: TGTGCCAGCAGCCAAGCCCCGACAGGGGGCGGTGAGACCCAGTACTTC.

There are many counts of this clonotype. V gene TRBV2 combines with J gene TRBJ1-6; TRBD1 is a possible D gene (6 bases). CDR3 length: 17 residues. V shed 6 bases and J shed 0 bases, with 15 bases lying between them. CDR1 SNHLY and CDR2 FYNNEI come from the germline V gene. DNA for the CDR3: TGTGCCAGCAGGGTCGAACAGGGAAGCTCCTATAATTCACCCCTCCACTTT. Translating it yields CASRVEQGSSYNSPLHF.